These T cell receptor beta chains were read from a single sample in a study of CXCR3-negative and CXCR3-positive naive CD8 T cells. After re-calling the 5' RACE reads, TCRdb lists one entry per CDR3 protein, DNA absent. This sample contains tens of thousands of distinct CDR3 sequences. The sample consisted of memory CD8+ T cells from blood. These receptors were taken from a human donor in good health. Some clones in this sample may be carry-over from other donors' samples. CDR3s include the opening cysteine and the closing phenylalanine or tryptophan. The order of the fields is V gene, clone size, J gene, CDR3 protein. Clone sizes are given selectively: once, few, many, or a class where the clone is expanded.

v_gene: TRBV7-9
abundance: NA
j_gene: TRBJ1-2
CDR3aa: CASSLPTGDNDYGYTF

v_gene: TRBV28
abundance: NA
j_gene: TRBJ2-3
CDR3aa: CASTYGLAGTTDTQYF

v_gene: TRBV30
abundance: NA
j_gene: TRBJ1-1
CDR3aa: CAWSPGMNTEAFF

v_gene: TRBV29-1
abundance: NA
j_gene: TRBJ2-3
CDR3aa: CSVDGRLAGDVIGTDTQYF

v_gene: TRBV4-3
abundance: NA
j_gene: TRBJ2-7
CDR3aa: CASSQGIVGGYEQYF

v_gene: TRBV30
abundance: NA
j_gene: TRBJ2-6
CDR3aa: CASGPGSGANVLTF

v_gene: TRBV15
abundance: NA
j_gene: TRBJ2-5
CDR3aa: CATSTPPQDAQETQYF

v_gene: TRBV11-2
abundance: NA
j_gene: TRBJ1-5
CDR3aa: CASSLVPGGEPQHF

v_gene: TRBV5-6
abundance: NA
j_gene: TRBJ1-1
CDR3aa: CASSFTGRLRTTEAFF

v_gene: TRBV5-1
abundance: medium-sized
j_gene: TRBJ2-1
CDR3aa: CASSLAAGHEQFF

v_gene: TRBV21-1
abundance: NA
j_gene: TRBJ2-1
CDR3aa: CAGTAGTAIFNEQFF

v_gene: TRBV4-2
abundance: NA
j_gene: TRBJ1-5
CDR3aa: CASSQLGQVGDQPQHF

v_gene: TRBV15
abundance: NA
j_gene: TRBJ2-7
CDR3aa: CATSRDRRALAYEQYF

v_gene: TRBV11-2
abundance: NA
j_gene: TRBJ1-5
CDR3aa: CASSLGSNNQPQHF

v_gene: TRBV29-1
abundance: NA
j_gene: TRBJ2-2
CDR3aa: CSVSGDHTGELFF